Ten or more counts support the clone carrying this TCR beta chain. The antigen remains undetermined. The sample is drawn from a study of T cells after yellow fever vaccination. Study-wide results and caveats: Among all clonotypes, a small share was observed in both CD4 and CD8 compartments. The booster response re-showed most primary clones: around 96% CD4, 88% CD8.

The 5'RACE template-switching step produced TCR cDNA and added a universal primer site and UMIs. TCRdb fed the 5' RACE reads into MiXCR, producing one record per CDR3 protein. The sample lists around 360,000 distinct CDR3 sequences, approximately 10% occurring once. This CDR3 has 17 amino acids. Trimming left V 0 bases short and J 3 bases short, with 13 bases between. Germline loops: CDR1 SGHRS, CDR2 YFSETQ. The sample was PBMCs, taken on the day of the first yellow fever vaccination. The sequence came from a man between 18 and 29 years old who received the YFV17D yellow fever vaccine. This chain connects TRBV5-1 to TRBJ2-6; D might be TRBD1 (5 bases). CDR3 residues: CASSLERQSYGANVLTF. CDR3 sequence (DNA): TGCGCCAGCAGCTTGGAGCGACAGTCGTATGGGGCCAACGTCCTGACTTTC.